This note documents a single TCR beta chain sequence. Antigen: not known. A much larger clone differs from this one at a single base, so this may be a read error. The data stem from a study of T-cell reconstitution after alpha-beta-depleted transplantation in children. Unique molecular identifiers were incorporated when the TCRbeta library was constructed. From the PCR reads, TCRdb called clonotypes with MiXCR, one entry per CDR3 protein. Seen here are fewer than 350,000 distinct CDR3 sequences, about a tenth observed once, and the top ten hold less than 8%. Study-level points and caveats: From surviving recipient T cells and thymic progenitors came the high day-60 TCRbeta diversity observed in some patients. Among T cells one year after transplant, newly produced cells accounted for most counts and diversity. Reportedly, alpha-beta T cells present about two months post-transplant originated from several hundred expanded clones of graft origin.

CDR1 and CDR2 from the germline V gene are SQVTM and ANQGSEA. V dropped 4 bases and J dropped 10; count of bases not matched to a gene: 20. The CDR3 contains 17 residues. The receptor was derived from a boy younger than two with acute myeloid leukemia, due to receive a stem cell transplant. This chain joins TRBV29-1 and TRBJ2-1, with 9 bases lining up with TRBD1. Sequencing was performed on PBMCs, taken before TCRalphabeta/CD19-depleted stem cell transplant. The CDR3 is CSVAGQGFQRADWEQFF. CDR3 sequence (DNA): TGCAGCGTTGCCGGACAGGGGTTCCAGCGGGCGGATTGGGAGCAGTTCTTC.